This T cell receptor (beta chain) was captured by sequencing in a study of cytomegalovirus exposure and HLA in healthy donors. As for this clone: The antigen is undetermined.

At sampling all donors were nominally healthy, likely with unrecorded immune exposures. PCR employed 60 Vbeta and 13 Jbeta primers. This table comes from immunoSEQ multiplex PCR, and its TCRdb copy is limited to in-frame clones, with some not included. The table shows fewer than 130,000 clones, with roughly 80% occurring only once. Germline values: CDR1 SGHRS, CDR2 YFSETQ. This CDR3 spans 14 amino acids. Trimming took off 4 bases at V and 1 base at J, with 12 bases between the two ends. Study-wide findings and caveats: Reports indicate that TCR beta sequences accurately predicted the HLA-A and HLA-B alleles of most subjects.

The sequence derives from a female donor in good health and CMV-seropositive. Sequenced input: PBMCs. V is TRBV5-1 and J is TRBJ2-7; possible D gene TRBD1, 6 bases. In DNA, the CDR3 is TGCGCCAGCAGCCCGCAGGGGAATTCCTACGAGCAGTACTTC. It translates to CASSPQGNSYEQYF.